The text below deals with one TCR beta chain. As yet, its antigen is unknown. This entry comes from a study of CD8+CD57+ T cells in acquired aplastic anemia. On the study more broadly: Sorted CD4+ and CD8+ cells gave a mean 3.2 ug DNA, range roughly 0.18 to 30 ug. Study-wide results and caveats: It was found that approximately 29 CD8+ CDR3 sequences were shared between patients and controls. Patients did not significantly differ from controls in CD8+ Simpson's diversity.

Patients included in sequencing had previously demonstrated CD8+CD57+ cell expansion by flow cytometry. In all patients, the disease was severe acquired aplastic anemia. CDR3 and TCR beta VDJ profiling relied on a genomic DNA template. Using its own MiXCR run on the reads, TCRdb lists one record per CDR3 protein. The sample contains under 200,000 distinct CDR3 sequences, under 55% of which appear only once. Germline V gives CDR1 MGHDK, CDR2 SYGVNS. The J segment lost 8 bases and the V segment lost 6 bases, leaving 8 bases of the junction unmatched. The CDR3 length is 14 residues. The source material was sorted CD4+, CD8+, or CD8+CD57+ T cells (not recorded which) from PBMCs. The TCR was taken from a human donor with aplastic anemia. The J gene is TRBJ2-3, the V gene TRBV25-1; 10 bases agree with TRBD2. In DNA form, the CDR3 reads TGTGCCAGCAGATTAAGCGGGGGGGCGGGTACGCAGTATTTT. Translating gives CASRLSGGAGTQYF.